This TCR beta chain appears in the sequencing data of a study of blood T cell repertoires in COVID-19 (TCRdb year 2020). Background on the whole study: The collaborator samples originated in the United States, Italy and Spain and spanned the acute and convalescent phases of COVID-19. Subjects who had been exposed to COVID-19, were actively infected with it, or had recovered from it provided the deeply sampled blood TCRbeta repertoires that made up the dataset. The samples were drawn from the first 160 participants of the ongoing ImmuneRACE study and from over a thousand subjects provided by 6 global collaborators. Nearly every sample came with metadata listing a de-identified subject ID, COVID-19 status, age in years and sex. Where available, HLA class I and class II types were taken from metadata supplied by the sample provider and were not determined by assay-based typing. The repertoires were made available in a free public database intended to serve as a resource for research on the immune response to SARS-CoV-2. The material from the prospective study consisted of cDNA or gDNA derived from T cells, B-cell-depleted T cells, or PBMCs. The investigation overall reported the following: The quantity of clinical and demographic metadata differed by source and by participant and was supplied without curation.

On this clone itself: Its antigen has not been determined. Within one base of it there is no much larger clone, and no base qualities were kept.

The collaborating institutions used their own protocols to collect whole blood in K2EDTA tubes. Collaborator samples were shipped for TCRbeta analysis as frozen whole blood, isolated PBMCs, or DNA extracted from either sample type. The immunoSEQ Assay, a bias-controlled multiplex PCR, was used to amplify TCRbeta CDR3 regions from genomic DNA. The authors processed their data as follows. The number of nucleated cells in each sample was estimated by amplification of reference gene primers within the assay. Sequence reads were collapsed and filtered to measure the absolute abundance of every unique TCRbeta CDR3 rearrangement. For each sample, productive Simpson clonality was calculated as the square root of Simpson's diversity index across productive rearrangements. This immuneACCESS table, as held by TCRdb, lists in-frame sequences with V and J called but not all clones. Of the missing ones, under half trace to an unresolved V gene in checked studies; the others have no known cause. V and J calls and clone size are given by that table; D and trimming were obtained from the DNA. The sample table contains tens of thousands of clones; only one count was recorded for around 86% of them. Clones ranked in the top ten supply over 11% of the sample.

What was sequenced was peripheral blood. The TCR originated in a man between 60 and 75 years old with active COVID-19.

The nucleotides read TGTGCCAGCAGTGACGACCCGCGGGGTCTGTTTTTT. Its protein product is CASSDDPRGLFF. The chain joins TRBV6-1 to TRBJ2-2, with TRBD2 perhaps the D gene, on 6 matching bases. Its CDR3 holds 12 amino acids, cysteine through phenylalanine. The kept DNA is CDR3 alone, 36 bases in frame from the first base. The junction shows trimming of 3 bases on V and 14 bases on J, plus 13 bases between the germline ends. The germline V gene specifies MNHNS as CDR1 and SASEGT as CDR2.